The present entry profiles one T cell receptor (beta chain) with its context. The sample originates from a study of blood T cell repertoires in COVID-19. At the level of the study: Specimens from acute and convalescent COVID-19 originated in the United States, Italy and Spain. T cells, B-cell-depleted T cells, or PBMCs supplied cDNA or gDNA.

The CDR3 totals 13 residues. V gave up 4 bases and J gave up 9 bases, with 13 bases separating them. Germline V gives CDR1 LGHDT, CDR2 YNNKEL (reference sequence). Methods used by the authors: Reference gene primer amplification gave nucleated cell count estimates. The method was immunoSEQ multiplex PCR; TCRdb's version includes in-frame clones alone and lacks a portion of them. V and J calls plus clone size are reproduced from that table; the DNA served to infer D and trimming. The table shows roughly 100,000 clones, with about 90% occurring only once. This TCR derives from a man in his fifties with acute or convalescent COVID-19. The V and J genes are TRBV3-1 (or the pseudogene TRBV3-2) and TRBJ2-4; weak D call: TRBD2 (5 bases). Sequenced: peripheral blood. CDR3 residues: CASSRASEGIQYF. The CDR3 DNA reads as TGTGCCAGCAGCCGGGCAAGCGAGGGCATTCAGTACTTC.